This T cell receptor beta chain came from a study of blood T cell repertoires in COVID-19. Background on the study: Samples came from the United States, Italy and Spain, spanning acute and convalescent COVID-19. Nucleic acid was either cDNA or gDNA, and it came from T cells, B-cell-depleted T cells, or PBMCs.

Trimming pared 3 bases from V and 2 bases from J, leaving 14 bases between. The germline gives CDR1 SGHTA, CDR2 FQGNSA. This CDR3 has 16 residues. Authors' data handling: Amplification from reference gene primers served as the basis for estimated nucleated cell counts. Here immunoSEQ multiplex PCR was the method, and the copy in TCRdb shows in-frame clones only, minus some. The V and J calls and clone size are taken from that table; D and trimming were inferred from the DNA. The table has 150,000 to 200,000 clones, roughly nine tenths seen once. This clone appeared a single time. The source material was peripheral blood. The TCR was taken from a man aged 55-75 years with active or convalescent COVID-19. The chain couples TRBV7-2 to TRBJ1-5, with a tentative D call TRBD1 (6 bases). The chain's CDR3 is CASSFSQGLGNQPQHF. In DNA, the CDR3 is TGTGCCAGCAGCTTTTCACAGGGTTTGGGCAATCAGCCCCAGCATTTT. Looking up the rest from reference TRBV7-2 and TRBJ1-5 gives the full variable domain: GAGVSQSPSNKVTEKGKDVELRCDPISGHTALYWYRQSLGQGLEFLIYFQGNSAPDKSGLPSDRFSAERTGGSVSTLTIQRTQQEDSAVYLCASSFSQGLGNQPQHFGDGTRLSIL.